The present T cell receptor beta chain was sequenced within a study of blood T cell repertoires in COVID-19. Study in general: Samples of COVID-19 (acute and convalescent) were obtained from the United States, Italy and Spain.

Trimming stripped 3 bases from V and 2 bases from J, with 22 bases between. CDR1 is SQVTM and CDR2 is ANQGSEA in the germline V gene. This CDR3 region has 17 residues. Profiling relied on immunoSEQ multiplex PCR, and the TCRdb table lists in-frame clones only, not all of them. This sample carries a few hundred thousand clones, roughly 90% of them seen once, and the ten largest clones take around 1.2%. The chain couples TRBV29-1 to TRBJ2-5; possibly TRBD1 for D (6 bases). Source material: peripheral blood. The sequence came from a man in his forties with acute or convalescent COVID-19. CDR3 region: CSVDWPDPGHIQETQYF. CDR3 nucleotides: TGCAGCGTTGATTGGCCCGATCCGGGACATATACAAGAGACCCAGTACTTC. The whole variable domain, remainder taken from reference TRBV29-1 and TRBJ2-5, is SAVISQKPSRDICQRGTSLTIQCQVDSQVTMMFWYRQQPGQSLTLIATANQGSEATYESGFVIDKFPISRPNLTFSTLTVSNMSPEDSSIYLCSVDWPDPGHIQETQYFGPGTRLLVL.